In this sample, the clone carrying this T cell receptor (beta chain) turned up a few times. Its antigen is not identified. Unique molecular identifiers were built into the TCRbeta library. TCRdb itself ran the PCR reads through MiXCR, one entry per CDR3 protein. This sample has about 600,000 distinct CDR3 sequences; roughly 23% occur once, and the top ten carry 13% to 15%. The entry originates in a study of T-cell reconstitution after alpha-beta-depleted transplantation in children. Study observations and caveats: T-cell numbers and diversity one year post-transplant derived largely from freshly generated T cells. Reportedly, roughly two months post-transplant, alpha-beta T cells arose from several hundred expanded graft clones.

This CDR3 is 16 amino acids long. The V gene end was trimmed by 6 bases and the J gene end by 7 bases; junction bases not matched to a gene: 9. Germline CDR1 reads MNHNS; CDR2 reads SASEGT. The specimen was PBMCs, mostly from graft donor cells, collected 360 days after TCRalphabeta/CD19-depleted stem cell transplant. The TCR originated in a boy in the first two years of life who had a stem cell transplant for acute myeloid leukemia, so the T cells may come from the graft donor. The genes are TRBV6-1 and TRBJ2-1, with 13 nucleotides matching TRBD2. In nucleotides, the CDR3 is TGTGCCAGCAGCCCAACCGGGACTAGCGGGGTGAATGAGCAGTTCTTC. Translation gives CASSPTGTSGVNEQFF.